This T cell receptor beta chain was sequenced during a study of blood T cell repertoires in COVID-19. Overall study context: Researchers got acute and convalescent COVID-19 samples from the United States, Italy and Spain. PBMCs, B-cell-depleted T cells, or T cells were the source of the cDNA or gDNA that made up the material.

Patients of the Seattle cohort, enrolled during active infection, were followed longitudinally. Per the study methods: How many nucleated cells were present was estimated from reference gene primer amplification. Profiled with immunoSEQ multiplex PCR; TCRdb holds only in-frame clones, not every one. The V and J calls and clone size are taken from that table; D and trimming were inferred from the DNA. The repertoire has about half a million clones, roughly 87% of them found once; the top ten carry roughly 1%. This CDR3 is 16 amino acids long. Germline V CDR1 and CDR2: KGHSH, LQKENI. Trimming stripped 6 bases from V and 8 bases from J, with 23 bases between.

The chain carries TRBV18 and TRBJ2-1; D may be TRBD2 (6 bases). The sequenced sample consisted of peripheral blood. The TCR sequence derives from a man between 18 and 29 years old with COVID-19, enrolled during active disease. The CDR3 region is CASSRRVGRLGDEQFF. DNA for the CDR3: TGTGCCAGCTCTAGGAGGGTTGGACGCCTTGGCGATGAGCAGTTCTTC. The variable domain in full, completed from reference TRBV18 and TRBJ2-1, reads NAGVMQNPRHLVRRRGQEARLRCSPMKGHSHVYWYRQLPEEGLKFMVYLQKENIIDESGMPKERFSAEFPKEGPSILRIQQVVRGDSAAYFCASSRRVGRLGDEQFFGPGTRLTVL.